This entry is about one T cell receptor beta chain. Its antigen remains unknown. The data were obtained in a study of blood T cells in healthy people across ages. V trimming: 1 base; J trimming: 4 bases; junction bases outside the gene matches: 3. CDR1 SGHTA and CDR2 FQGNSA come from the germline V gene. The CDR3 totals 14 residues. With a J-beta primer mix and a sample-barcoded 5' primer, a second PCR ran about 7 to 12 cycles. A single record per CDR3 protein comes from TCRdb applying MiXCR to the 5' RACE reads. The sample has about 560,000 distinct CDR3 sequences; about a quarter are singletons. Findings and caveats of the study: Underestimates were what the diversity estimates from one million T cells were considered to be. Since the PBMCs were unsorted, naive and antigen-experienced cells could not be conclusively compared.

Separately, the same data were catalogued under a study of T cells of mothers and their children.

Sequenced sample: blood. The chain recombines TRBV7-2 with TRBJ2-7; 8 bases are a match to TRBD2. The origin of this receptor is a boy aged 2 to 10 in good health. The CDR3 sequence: CASSLEREPYEQYF. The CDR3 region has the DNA TGTGCCAGCAGCTTAGAGCGGGAGCCTTACGAGCAGTACTTC.